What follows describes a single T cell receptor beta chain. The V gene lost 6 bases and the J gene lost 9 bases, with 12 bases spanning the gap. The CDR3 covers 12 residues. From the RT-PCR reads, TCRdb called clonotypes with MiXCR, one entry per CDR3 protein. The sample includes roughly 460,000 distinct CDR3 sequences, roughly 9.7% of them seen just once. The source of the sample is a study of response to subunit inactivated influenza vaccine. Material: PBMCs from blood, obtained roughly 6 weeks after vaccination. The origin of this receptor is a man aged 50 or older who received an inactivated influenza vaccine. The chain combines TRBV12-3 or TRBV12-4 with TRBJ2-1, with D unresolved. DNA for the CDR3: TGTGCCAGCAGCTCTGTTGGTGCTGAGCAGTTCTTC. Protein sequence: CASSSVGAEQFF.